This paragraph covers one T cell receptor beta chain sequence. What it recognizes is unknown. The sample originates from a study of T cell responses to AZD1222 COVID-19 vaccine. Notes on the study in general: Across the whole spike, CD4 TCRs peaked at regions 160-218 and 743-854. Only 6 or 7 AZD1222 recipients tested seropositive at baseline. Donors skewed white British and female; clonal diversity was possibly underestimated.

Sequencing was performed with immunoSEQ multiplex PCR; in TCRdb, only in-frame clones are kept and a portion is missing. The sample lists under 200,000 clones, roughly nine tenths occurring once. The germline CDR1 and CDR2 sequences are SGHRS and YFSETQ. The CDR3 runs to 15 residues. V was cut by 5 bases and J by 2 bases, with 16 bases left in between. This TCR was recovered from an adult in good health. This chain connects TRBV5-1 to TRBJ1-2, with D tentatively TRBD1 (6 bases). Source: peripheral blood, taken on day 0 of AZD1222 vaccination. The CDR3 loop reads CASSGDTTPNYGYTF. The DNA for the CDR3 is TGCGCCAGCAGTGGGGACACAACTCCAAACTATGGCTACACCTTC.